This TCR beta chain was obtained from a study of cytomegalovirus exposure and HLA in healthy donors (dated 2017 in TCRdb). Turning to the overall study: A later analysis indicated that the 130 or so validation repertoires were generated on the platform also employed for the approximately 700 repertoires of the first cohort. A separate validation cohort of roughly 120 different subjects was used in addition to the 666-subject first cohort. To predict cytomegalovirus infection status, the study combined high-throughput TCR immunosequencing, statistical association of individual TCRs with disease status, and machine learning. The study aimed to test whether signatures of past pathogen exposure could be identified by cataloging public T cell receptors. What the research found in general, with its limitations: The classifier was reported to diagnose cytomegalovirus status with high specificity and sensitivity in both the original and validation cohorts. According to the authors, the approach could potentially be generalized to other disease states and immunological phenotypes. Most TCR sequences were observed very rarely across donors, whereas some public TCRs were present in many individuals. A few of the identified cytomegalovirus-associated TCR beta chains were confirmed in vitro to be specific for cytomegalovirus antigens. Subsequent analysis determined that TCRs grouped into clusters in the first cohort also showed a tendency toward co-occurrence across the 120 or so validation repertoires, and 85% to 95% of cluster scores exceeded 0. The validation cohort had no HLA typing available for a later analysis, so co-occurrence within that cohort was assessed over all 110 or so repertoires. A total of 164 TCR beta chains were listed by the study as associated with cytomegalovirus.

The CDR3 runs 14 amino acids, cysteine and phenylalanine included. The CDR3 DNA has 42 bases and is translated from base 1. Taken from the germline V gene, the CDR1 and CDR2 loops are SNHLY and FYNNEI. The V and J ends are trimmed by 2 bases and 9 bases, leaving 16 bases between them. The method was the immunoSEQ multiplex PCR assay. On the study's bioinformatics: A statistical classification framework was developed to diagnose cytomegalovirus status using the catalog of TCR beta chain sequences. This immuneACCESS table, as held by TCRdb, lists in-frame sequences with V and J called but not all clones. Of the missing ones, under half trace to an unresolved V gene in checked studies; the others have no known cause. V, J and clone size were drawn from that table, and D and trimming were deduced from the DNA. Counted in this sample were some 170,000 clones; 75% to 90% of them appeared once. The leading ten clones occupy about 2.3% of the sample.

Separate from the roughly 650-subject first cohort, the validation cohort of more than 90 subjects was the group to which the donors belonged. In the case of this clone: Its antigen remains unidentified. The sample holds no much larger clone one base away, and base qualities are not on file.

The chain joins TRBV2 to TRBJ2-5; the D gene identity is not certain. The receptor's source is a woman aged 18-30 years in good health and CMV-seronegative. Specimen: PBMCs. The nucleotide sequence is given as TGTGCCAGCAGTGAAAGAGAAAGTGAATCGTCCCAGTACTTC. This is translated as CASSERESESSQYF.